The 5 T cell receptor beta chains in this list originate from one sample, sequenced in a study of blood T cell repertoires in COVID-19. Generated by immunoSEQ multiplex PCR, the TCRdb table keeps only in-frame clones and is missing some. The profile shows over 45,000 clones, roughly 83% of them singletons. The sequenced sample consisted of peripheral blood. The receptors here all came from a human donor in a cohort sampled during active COVID-19.

This chain uses TRBV6-5 with TRBJ1-1; 8 bases are a match to TRBD1. The CDR3 runs to 15 residues. The germline V gene has CDR1 MNHEY and CDR2 SVGAGI. V lost 0 bases, J lost 2 bases, and 2 bases stayed unmatched. For the CDR3, the DNA is TGTGCCAGCAGTTACTCGACAGGGGCTAACACTGAAGCTTTCTTT. This codes for CASSYSTGANTEAFF.

The V and J genes are TRBV12-3 or TRBV12-4 and TRBJ1-6; D perhaps matches TRBD1 (5 bases). V lost 0 bases to trimming and J lost 10 bases, with 7 bases between them. This CDR3 has 13 amino acids. CDR3 coding DNA: TGTGCCAGCAGTTTAGCCCAGGGATCACCCCTCCACTTT. Translation: CASSLAQGSPLHF.

This chain links TRBV4-1 with TRBJ1-2; no reliable D call. There are 13 residues in the CDR3. Germline V gene lookup returns CDR1 MGHRA and CDR2 YSYEKL. Trimming shortened V by 0 bases and J by 5 bases, and 7 bases separated the two germline ends. The CDR3 loop is CASSQDIFYGYTF. CDR3 in DNA: TGCGCCAGCAGCCAAGACATTTTTTATGGCTACACCTTC.

J is TRBJ1-1 and V is TRBV11-2; 9 bases line up with TRBD1. The CDR3 runs 16 residues. Per germline, CDR1 SGHAT and CDR2 FQNNGV. The ends lost 3 bases at V and 0 bases at J; junction bases unmatched: 5. CDR3 region: CASSLTGGSLNTEAFF. DNA for the CDR3: TGTGCCAGCAGCTTGACAGGGGGTTCGCTGAACACTGAAGCTTTCTTT.

This rearrangement joins TRBV18 to TRBJ1-5; TRBD1 is a possible D gene (6 bases). Germline CDR1 KGHSH, CDR2 LQKENI. The CDR3 covers 14 residues. With 5 bases removed from V and 6 bases from J, the gap between germline ends came to 14 bases. In DNA, the CDR3 is TGTGCCAGCTCATCAACAGGGATAGTTCAGCCCCAGCATTTT. Translated, it gives CASSSTGIVQPQHF.